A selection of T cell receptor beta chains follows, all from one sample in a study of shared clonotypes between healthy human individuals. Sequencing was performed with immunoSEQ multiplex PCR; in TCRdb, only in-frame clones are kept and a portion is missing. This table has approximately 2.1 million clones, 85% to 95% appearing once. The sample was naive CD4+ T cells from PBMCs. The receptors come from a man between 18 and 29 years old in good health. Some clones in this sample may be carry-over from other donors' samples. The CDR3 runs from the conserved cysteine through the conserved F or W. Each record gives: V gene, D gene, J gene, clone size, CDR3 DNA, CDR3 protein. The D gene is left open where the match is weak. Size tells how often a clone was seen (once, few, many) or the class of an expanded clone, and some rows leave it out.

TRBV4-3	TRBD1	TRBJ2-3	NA	TGCGCCAGCAGCCTCGGACCGGACAGGGTCGCAGATACGCAGTATTTT	CASSLGPDRVADTQYF
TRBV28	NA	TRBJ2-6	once	TGTGCCAGCAGACCTCGCCGGGACTCGAACTCTGGGGCCAACGTCCTGACTTTC	CASRPRRDSNSGANVLTF
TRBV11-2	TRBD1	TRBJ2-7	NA	TGTGCCAGCAGGGATCGGGACAGCGCCTCTTCCTACGAGCAGTACTTC	CASRDRDSASSYEQYF
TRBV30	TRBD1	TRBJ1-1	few	TGTGCCTGGAGTAGCAGGGGGCTCACTGAAGCTTTCTTT	CAWSSRGLTEAFF
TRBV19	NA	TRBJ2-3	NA	TGTGCCAGTAAGGGTCTGGGGTACGGAGATACGCAGTATTTT	CASKGLGYGDTQYF
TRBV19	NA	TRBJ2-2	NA	TGTGCCAGTAGTATCCACACCGGGGAGCTGTTTTTT	CASSIHTGELFF
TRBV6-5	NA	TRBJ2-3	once	TGTGCCAGCAGTTACTCGAAAGTAGAGATGGCAGATACGCAGTATTTT	CASSYSKVEMADTQYF
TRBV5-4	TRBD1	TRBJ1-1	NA	TGTGCCAGCAGCTTCCGGGACAGGGGCGCCACTGAAGCTTTCTTT	CASSFRDRGATEAFF
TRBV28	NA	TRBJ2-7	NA	TGTGCCAGCAGCTACACTCTTTTCACCTACGAGCAGTACTTC	CASSYTLFTYEQYF
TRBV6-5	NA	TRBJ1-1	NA	TGTGCCAGCAGTTACTCGCAGGGTATGACTGAAGCTTTCTTT	CASSYSQGMTEAFF
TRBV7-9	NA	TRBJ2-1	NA	TGTGCCAGCAGCTCCTTAGGTGGACCGAGCTACAATGAGCAGTTCTTC	CASSSLGGPSYNEQFF
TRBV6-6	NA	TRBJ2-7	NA	TGTGCCAGCAGTTACTCTCCCGGAGGGAGCTACGAGCAGTACTTC	CASSYSPGGSYEQYF
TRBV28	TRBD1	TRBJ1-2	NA	TGTGCCAGCACCAGGGGGTTTAACTATGGCTACACCTTC	CASTRGFNYGYTF
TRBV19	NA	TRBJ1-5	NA	TGTGCCAGTAAGGATAGCAATCAGCCCCAGCATTTT	CASKDSNQPQHF
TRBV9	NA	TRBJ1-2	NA	TGTGCCAGCAGCGGCCCAGAGGGCTATGGCTACACCTTC	CASSGPEGYGYTF
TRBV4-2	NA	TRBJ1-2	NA	TGTGCCAGCAGCCAAGCGCCAGGAATAAACTATGGCTACACCTTC	CASSQAPGINYGYTF
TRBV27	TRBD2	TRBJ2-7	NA	TGTGCCAGCAGTCCGAAACTAGCGGGAGGCTACTCCTACGAGCAGTACTTC	CASSPKLAGGYSYEQYF
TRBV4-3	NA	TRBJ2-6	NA	TGCGCCAGCAGCCCTGGACCAGCCTACTCTGGGGCCAACGTCCTGACTTTC	CASSPGPAYSGANVLTF
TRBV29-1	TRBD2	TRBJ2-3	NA	TGCAGCGCCGGGGACTACCCAGGCACAGATACGCAGTATTTT	CSAGDYPGTDTQYF
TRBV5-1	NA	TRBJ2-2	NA	TGCGCCAGCAGGGTAGGGGACACCGGGGAGCTGTTTTTT	CASRVGDTGELFF
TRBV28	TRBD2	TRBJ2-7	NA	TGTGCCAGCAGTTTGGGGGGGAGTCCCCTCGAGCAGTACTTC	CASSLGGSPLEQYF
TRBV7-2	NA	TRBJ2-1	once	TGTGCCAGCAGCTTAGCGCCAGTCACCGGCGCCTCGCAGTTCTTC	CASSLAPVTGASQFF
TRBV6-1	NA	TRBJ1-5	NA	TGTGCCAGCAGGGTACAGGGATCCGGCGCTCAGCCCCAGCATTTT	CASRVQGSGAQPQHF
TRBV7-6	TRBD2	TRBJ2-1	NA	TGTGCCAGCAGCTTCCGAATTAGGAGCGGGAGGTACAATGAGCAGTTCTTC	CASSFRIRSGRYNEQFF
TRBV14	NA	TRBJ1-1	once	TGTGCCAGCAGCCAAGGACCGCGGAACACTGAAGCTTTCTTT	CASSQGPRNTEAFF
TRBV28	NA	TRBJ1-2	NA	TGTGCCAGCACCCCAAGTCCGAGTGCCGTTAGTAGCTACACCTTC	CASTPSPSAVSSYTF
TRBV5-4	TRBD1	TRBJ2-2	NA	TGTGCCAGCAGACGGGAAGGGGGCCCTACCGGGGAGCTGTTTTTT	CASRREGGPTGELFF
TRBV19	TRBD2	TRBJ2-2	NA	TGTGCCAGTAGCCCTAGCGGAAAAGCGAACACCGGGGAGCTGTTTTTT	CASSPSGKANTGELFF
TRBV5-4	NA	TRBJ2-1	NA	TGTGCCAGCAGCTTGGTAGGCAGGGTCAATGAGCAGTTCTTC	CASSLVGRVNEQFF
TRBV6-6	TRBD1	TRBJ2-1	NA	TGTGCCAGTCAGGGGGCCTCTAGCTTCGGGGAGCAGTTCTTC	CASQGASSFGEQFF
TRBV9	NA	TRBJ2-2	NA	TGTGCCAGCAGGCCGGGACAACTCACCGGGGAGCTGTTTTTT	CASRPGQLTGELFF
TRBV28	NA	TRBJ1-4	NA	TGTGCCAGCAGTGTACAGGCCCCTAATGAAAAACTGTTTTTT	CASSVQAPNEKLFF
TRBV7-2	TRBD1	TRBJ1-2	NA	TGTGCCAGCAGCTTAGAGACAGGGTATGGCTACACCTTC	CASSLETGYGYTF
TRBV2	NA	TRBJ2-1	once	TGTGCCAGCAGTCCTACGGGTAATGAGCAGTTCTTC	CASSPTGNEQFF
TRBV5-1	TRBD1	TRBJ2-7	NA	TGCGCCAGCAGCAAGGACAGGGACATACAGTACTTC	CASSKDRDIQYF
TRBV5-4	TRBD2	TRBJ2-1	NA	TGTGCCAGCAGCTCCCTGACTAGCGGGCCTTTTGGGGGGCAGTTCTTC	CASSSLTSGPFGGQFF
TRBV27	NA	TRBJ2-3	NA	TGTGCCAGCAGTTTTGCAGGATACACAGATACGCAGTATTTT	CASSFAGYTDTQYF
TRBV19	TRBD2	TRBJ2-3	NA	TGTGCCAGTAGTCTTCGGGGGGGTCAGTACACAGATACGCAGTATTTT	CASSLRGGQYTDTQYF
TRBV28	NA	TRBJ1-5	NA	TGTGCCAGCAGTCAAGACGGGAATCAGCCCCAGCATTTT	CASSQDGNQPQHF
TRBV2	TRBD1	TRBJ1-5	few	TGTGCCAGCAGTGAATACAGGGGGGGTCAGCCCCAGCATTTT	CASSEYRGGQPQHF
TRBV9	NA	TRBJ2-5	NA	TGTGCCAGCAACAGAATGTTATCGGGGACCCAGTACTTC	CASNRMLSGTQYF
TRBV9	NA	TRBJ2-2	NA	TGTGCCAGCAGCGCCCATTATGGGACGAACACCGGGGAGCTGTTTTTT	CASSAHYGTNTGELFF
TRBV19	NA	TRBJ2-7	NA	TGTGCCAGTACTCGCCTTGGGGGGGGCGGCTACGAGCAGTACTTC	CASTRLGGGGYEQYF
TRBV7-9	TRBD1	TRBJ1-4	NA	TGTGCCAGCAGCCAAGGGACAGCGATTAATGAAAAACTGTTTTTT	CASSQGTAINEKLFF